Below, 9 T cell receptor beta chains from the same sample are listed, as sequenced in a study of blood T cell repertoires in COVID-19 (dated by TCRdb to about 2020). Libraries were prepared through the immunoSEQ multiplex PCR assay. In its TCRdb copy, this immuneACCESS table keeps in-frame sequences only and misses some clones. Where compared with another copy, unresolved V genes explain less than half of these, and the others have no known cause. This sample holds 300,000 or so clones; about 90% were observed only once. The ten largest clones capture roughly 1% of the sample. The sample was PBMCs or T cells enriched from blood (not recorded which). The source is a woman aged 25-40 years who had recovered from COVID-19.

This chain joins TRBV19 and TRBJ1-2, with D possibly matching TRBD1 (6 bases). Trimming stripped 3 bases from V and 5 bases from J, with 16 bases between. This CDR3 has 15 amino acids. In germline, CDR1 is LNHDA, CDR2 SQIVND (reference sequence). The CDR3 sequence is CASSIGQGLLYGYTF. For the CDR3, the DNA is TGTGCCAGTAGTATTGGGCAGGGGCTACTATATGGCTACACCTTC.

V and J are TRBV6-2 or TRBV6-3 and TRBJ1-6, with D possibly being TRBD1 (6 bases). V lost 0 bases and J lost 2, with 11 bases in between. The CDR3 runs to 17 residues. The germline V gene encodes CDR1 MNHEY and CDR2 SVGEGT. The CDR3 coding sequence is TGTGCCAGCAGTTACTCTGCAGGGGAAGCCTATAATTCACCCCTCCACTTT. As protein: CASSYSAGEAYNSPLHF.

The rearrangement links TRBV19 to TRBJ1-5, with D possibly TRBD1 on 5 matching bases. Trimming left V 2 bases short and J 4 bases short, with 18 bases between. Per the germline V gene, CDR1 is LNHDA and CDR2 is SQIVND (reference sequence). This CDR3 contains 17 residues. This CDR3 reads CASSIPQASRKNQPQHF. The DNA of the CDR3 is TGTGCCAGTAGTATACCACAGGCCAGCCGAAAAAATCAGCCCCAGCATTTT.

This clone was counted a few times. J is TRBJ2-1 and V is TRBV7-6; 8 bases map to TRBD1. V lost 4 bases, J lost 6 bases, and 8 bases stayed unmatched. The V gene's germline CDR1 is SGHVS and CDR2 FNYEAQ. The length of the CDR3 is 15 residues. The CDR3 DNA is TGTGCCAGCAGCTCAGACCAGGGGGCGCGCAATGAGCAGTTCTTC. Protein sequence: CASSSDQGARNEQFF. Variable domain in full (rest from reference TRBV7-6 and TRBJ2-1): GAGVSQSPRYKVTKRGQDVALRCDPISGHVSLYWYRQALGQGPEFLTYFNYEAQQDKSGLPNDRFSAERPEGSISTLTIQRTEQRDSAMYRCASSSDQGARNEQFFGPGTRLTVL.

V and J are TRBV27 and TRBJ1-2; 9 bases are shared with TRBD1. The CDR3 totals 17 residues. The V gene's germline CDR1 is MNHEY and CDR2 SMNVEV (reference sequence). V gave up 2 bases and J gave up 8 bases; unmatched junction bases: 15. CDR3 sequence (DNA): TGTGCCAGCAGTTTAAGGAACAGGGGGCGCGGGGCGTGGGGCTACACCTTC. Protein: CASSLRNRGRGAWGYTF.

The rearrangement joins TRBV18 to TRBJ2-7; TRBD1 might be the D (6 bases). CDR1 and CDR2 (germline): KGHSH, LQKENI. The CDR3 loop spans 12 amino acids. Trimming pared 5 bases from V and 6 bases from J, leaving 11 bases between. CDR3 DNA: TGTGCCAGCTCAGCACAGGGAGCCGAGCAGTACTTC. It codes for CASSAQGAEQYF.

The gene calls are TRBV12-3 or TRBV12-4 and TRBJ1-5; D may be TRBD1 (6 bases). The CDR3 extends over 13 amino acids. V was pared by 5 bases and J by 7 bases, with 12 bases between. The CDR3 spells CASSGTQGQPQHF. Written as DNA, the CDR3 is TGTGCCAGCAGTGGAACCCAGGGGCAGCCCCAGCATTTT.

V is TRBV3-1 (or the pseudogene TRBV3-2) and J is TRBJ1-6; a possible D gene is TRBD1 (5 bases). V dropped 3 bases and J dropped 5 bases, with 8 bases sitting between them. The CDR3 contains 14 residues. Germline assignment: CDR1 LGHDT and CDR2 YNNKEL (reference sequence). CDR3: CASSQGPHNSPLHF. CDR3 DNA sequence: TGTGCCAGCAGCCAGGGGCCTCATAATTCACCCCTCCACTTT.

This clone was recorded only once. The chain uses TRBV24-1 and TRBJ2-2; 10 bases map to TRBD1. Germline values: CDR1 KGHDR, CDR2 SFDVKD. This CDR3 has 15 residues. Unmatched junction bases numbered 3, after V lost 3 bases and J lost 6 bases. The CDR3 bases are TGTGCCACCAGTGATGCCGGACAGGGGGCCGGGGAGCTGTTTTTT. Amino acid sequence: CATSDAGQGAGELFF.